The 32 T cell receptor beta chains below all came from one sample that was sequenced in a study of vaccination and CD4 T cells after COVID-19. Described treatment: roughly 10-day PBMC culture with coronavirus spike peptide pools or control peptides (ViraFEST assay). These receptors have no identified antigens. Researchers used the Oncomine TCR Beta short-read assay to sequence DNA from cultured CD4+ T cells. TCRdb re-derived calls from the PCR reads in MiXCR, one entry per CDR3 protein. The sample holds about 14,000 distinct CDR3 sequences; roughly four fifths are singletons and the top ten take about a tenth. Sequencing used CD4+ T cells from blood, cultured in vitro. The receptors were sampled from a human donor who had recovered from COVID-19.

This chain uses TRBV7-9 with TRBJ2-7, with D perhaps TRBD1 or TRBD2 (5 bases each). V lost 1 base, J lost 6 bases, and 10 bases lay in between. The CDR3 is 13 residues long. Germline V gene data show CDR1 as SEHNR and CDR2 as FQNEAQ (reference sequence). The CDR3 region has the DNA TGTGCCAGCAGCTTAGTGGGGGTTGGCGAGCAGTACTTC. Translation: CASSLVGVGEQYF.

CDR3 in DNA: TGTGCCAGCAGTTCCCGGACAGGGCCCAGGACTGGCTACACCTTC. It yields the protein CASSSRTGPRTGYTF. The chain links TRBV28 to TRBJ1-2; 8 nucleotides align to TRBD1. Germline V gene data show CDR1 as MDHEN and CDR2 as SYDVKM. This CDR3 spans 15 amino acids. The V gene end was trimmed by 4 bases and the J gene end by 7 bases; junction bases not matched to a gene: 11.

The rearrangement links TRBV6-2 or TRBV6-3 to TRBJ2-5; TRBD2 matches at 11 bases. The germline V gene has CDR1 MNHEY and CDR2 SVGEGT. The CDR3 runs 15 residues. With 6 bases clipped from V and 5 bases from J, the junction kept 8 bases outside the gene matches. The CDR3 bases are TGTGCCAGCAGCCTTACTAGCGGGAGAGGGGAGACCCAGTACTTC. Translated, it gives CASSLTSGRGETQYF.

V is TRBV18 and J is TRBJ1-5; D uncertain. V dropped 2 bases and J dropped 7 bases, with 6 bases sitting between them. Germline CDR1 and CDR2: KGHSH and LQKENI. The CDR3 spans 12 residues. CDR3 in amino acids: CASSPGQQPQHF. The CDR3 nucleotides are TGTGCCAGCTCACCAGGGCAACAGCCCCAGCATTTT.

The chain recombines TRBV6-1 with TRBJ2-5, with TRBD2 matching 15 bases. This CDR3 is 14 amino acids long. CDR1 MNHNS and CDR2 SASEGT come from the germline V gene. Trimming at V came to 5 bases and at J to 7 bases, leaving 2 bases not matched to a gene. The CDR3 reads CASSRTSGRGTQYF. In DNA, the CDR3 is TGTGCCAGCAGTCGGACTAGCGGGAGGGGGACCCAGTACTTC.

The chain is built from TRBV20-1 and TRBJ2-7; the match to TRBD2 covers 9 bases. The V gene's germline CDR1 is DFQATT and CDR2 SNEGSKA (reference sequence). Trimming took 3 bases from V and 7 from J; bases not matched to a gene: 13. This CDR3 contains 15 residues. CDR3 sequence: CSARGLGSGRREQYF. CDR3 nucleotides: TGCAGTGCTAGGGGACTGGGTAGCGGGAGAAGGGAGCAGTACTTC.

The rearrangement uses TRBV7-9 and TRBJ2-7, with 8 bases that match TRBD2. CDR3 length: 17 residues. Germline CDR1 SEHNR, CDR2 FQNEAQ (reference sequence). With V trimmed by 5 bases and J by 0 bases, 12 bases remained unmatched. CDR3 sequence (DNA): TGTGCCAGCAGCCACGGGGGTAGCGGGACGAGCTCCTACGAGCAGTACTTC. Amino acids: CASSHGGSGTSSYEQYF.

The chain employs TRBV7-9 and TRBJ2-2; 9 bases line up with TRBD2. J gave up 7 bases and V 5 bases, and 11 bases lay outside the gene matches. CDR3 length: 16 amino acids. The germline V gene has CDR1 SEHNR and CDR2 FQNEAQ (reference sequence). The CDR3 sequence is CASSGYSGRGVGELFF. Written as DNA, the CDR3 is TGTGCCAGCAGCGGCTATAGCGGGAGAGGGGTCGGGGAGCTGTTTTTT.

The rearrangement links TRBV11-2 to TRBJ2-5, with 13 bases aligning to TRBD2. Trimming removed 5 bases from V and 5 bases from J; junction bases left unmatched: 8. CDR3 size: 16 residues. Germline CDR1 reads SGHAT; CDR2 reads FQNNGV. The CDR3 DNA sequence: TGTGCCAGCAGCCCCCCGGGACTAGCGGGATTGGAGACCCAGTACTTC. This encodes CASSPPGLAGLETQYF.

The V call is TRBV25-1, the J call TRBJ1-2; D possibly corresponds to TRBD1 (6 bases). The CDR3 has 13 residues. V dropped 4 bases and J dropped 4 bases, with 10 bases sitting between them. Germline CDR1 MGHDK, CDR2 SYGVNS. The CDR3 loop reads CASSAQGSYGYTF. The CDR3, as DNA: TGTGCCAGCAGTGCTCAGGGGTCCTATGGCTACACCTTC.

V and J are TRBV5-5 and TRBJ2-5; D is perhaps TRBD1 (6 bases). The germline V gene has CDR1 SGHKS and CDR2 YYEKEE (reference sequence). The CDR3 runs 15 residues. Trimming took 4 bases from V and 5 from J, leaving 18 bases between them. The CDR3, as DNA: TGTGCCAGCAGCCCGCCACCACAGGGTCGGGAGACCCAGTACTTC. Residues: CASSPPPQGRETQYF.

The chain couples TRBV6-5 to TRBJ2-7; D is undetermined. The CDR3 sequence is 13 residues long. Per germline, CDR1 MNHEY and CDR2 SVGAGI. The V gene lost 4 bases and the J gene lost 2 bases, with 9 bases spanning the gap. The CDR3 DNA reads TGTGCCAGCAGTTTAGCCGTACCCTACGAGCAGTACTTC. Translated: CASSLAVPYEQYF.

CDR3 in amino acids: CASSRGTQNQPQHF. The CDR3 DNA is TGTGCCAGCAGCCGAGGGACACAGAATCAGCCCCAGCATTTT. This chain links TRBV6-1 with TRBJ1-5, with a tentative D call TRBD1 (6 bases). The CDR3 length is 14 residues. V was clipped by 6 bases and J by 4 bases, with 13 bases between them. Germline CDR1 and CDR2: MNHNS and SASEGT.

This clonotype was recorded a few times. The chain is built from TRBV10-3 and TRBJ1-2; 7 bases fit TRBD1. The V gene end was trimmed by 6 bases and the J gene end by 4 bases; junction bases not matched to a gene: 8. There are 14 residues in the CDR3. From germline, CDR1 is ENHRY and CDR2 SYGVKD. CDR3 protein: CAISPTGTTYGYTF. The CDR3 DNA reads as TGTGCCATCAGCCCGACAGGGACAACCTATGGCTACACCTTC.

The V call is TRBV24-1, the J call TRBJ2-5, with TRBD1 as a possible D gene (6 bases). V was shortened by 3 bases and J by 5 bases, with 12 bases between the two germline ends. Germline lookup yields CDR1 KGHDR and CDR2 SFDVKD. CDR3 length: 14 residues. For the CDR3, the DNA is TGTGCCACCAGTGATCAGGGGTTAGGGGAGACCCAGTACTTC. It specifies CATSDQGLGETQYF.

The genes are TRBV7-9 and TRBJ2-1; the D is unclear. Germline values: CDR1 SEHNR, CDR2 FQNEAQ (reference sequence). This CDR3 has 12 amino acids. V lost 5 bases and J 11 bases, leaving 13 bases between the germline ends. CDR3 in DNA: TGTGCCAGCAGCCCCCCCTCTAGACAGCAGTTCTTC. Translating it yields CASSPPSRQQFF.

The table lists this clonotype with a few counts. The chain carries TRBV7-2 and TRBJ1-5, with D maybe TRBD1 (6 bases). The germline V and J ends were trimmed by 5 bases and 1 base, with 15 bases remaining between them. CDR3 length: 16 amino acids. From germline, CDR1 is SGHTA and CDR2 FQGNSA. In DNA, the CDR3 is TGTGCCAGCAGCCTACTCGGGGGCGGGAGCAATCAGCCCCAGCATTTT. It translates to CASSLLGGGSNQPQHF.

J is TRBJ1-1 and V is TRBV10-3, with D maybe TRBD1 (6 bases). V was shortened by 5 bases and J by 5 bases, with 9 bases between the two germline ends. The CDR3 runs 12 residues. Germline loops: CDR1 ENHRY, CDR2 SYGVKD. CDR3 amino acids: CAISPGVTEAFF. CDR3 DNA sequence: TGTGCCATCAGTCCAGGGGTAACTGAAGCTTTCTTT.

V gene TRBV6-4 combines with J gene TRBJ2-3, with 12 bases matching TRBD2. The junction had 15 bases not matched to a gene; V was cut back by 3 bases and J by 14 bases. Germline loops: CDR1 MRHNA, CDR2 SNTAGT. The CDR3 is 16 amino acids. The CDR3, as DNA: TGTGCCAGCAGTGAGTACCGGGCTAGCGGGAGGGATAGTAGGTATTTT. This translates into CASSEYRASGRDSRYF.

The V and J genes are TRBV20-1 and TRBJ2-2; D is perhaps TRBD2 (5 bases). The CDR3 length is 14 residues. The germline CDR1 and CDR2 sequences are DFQATT and SNEGSKA (reference sequence). With 5 bases removed from V and 0 bases from J, the gap between germline ends came to 10 bases. CDR3 DNA sequence: TGCAGTGCTCGCAGCGGTGCGAACACCGGGGAGCTGTTTTTT. Translation: CSARSGANTGELFF.

This clonotype was seen only a few times. The genes are TRBV7-2 and TRBJ1-2, with 8 bases lining up with TRBD1. The CDR3 has 13 amino acids. The V segment lost 2 bases and the J segment 8 bases; nucleotides outside the gene matches: 4. CDR1 and CDR2 (germline): SGHTA, FQGNSA. This CDR3 is CASSLSGGQGYTF. As DNA, the CDR3 is TGTGCCAGCAGCTTATCAGGGGGCCAGGGCTACACCTTC.

This clonotype has just a few counts. The chain employs TRBV2 and TRBJ1-6, with a possible D match to TRBD1 (5 bases). CDR1 is SNHLY, CDR2 FYNNEI, per germline. With 5 bases removed from V and 9 bases from J, the gap between germline ends came to 17 bases. The CDR3 runs to 15 residues. This chain's CDR3 is CASSRTPQGGSPLHF. For the CDR3, the DNA is TGTGCCAGCAGTCGGACTCCCCAGGGAGGTTCACCCCTCCACTTT.

The chain combines TRBV6-1 with TRBJ1-2, with 8 bases lining up with TRBD1. CDR1 is MNHNS, CDR2 SASEGT, per germline. The CDR3 has 13 amino acids. The ends lost 8 bases at V and 6 bases at J; junction bases unmatched: 8. The CDR3 reads CASSSGGLNGYTF. The CDR3 DNA is TGTGCCAGCTCCTCAGGGGGCCTGAATGGCTACACCTTC.

CDR3 in amino acids: CSAREIGGADTQYF. The CDR3 coding sequence is TGCAGTGCTAGGGAAATTGGGGGGGCGGATACGCAGTATTTT. V and J are TRBV20-1 and TRBJ2-3, with D perhaps matching TRBD2 (7 bases). Trimming removed 3 bases at V and 6 bases at J, with 16 bases between. CDR3 length equals 14 residues. Germline CDR1 is DFQATT and CDR2 is SNEGSKA (reference sequence).

The chain employs TRBV12-3 or TRBV12-4 and TRBJ2-7, with a tentative D call TRBD2 (6 bases). There are 14 residues in the CDR3. The ends were cut back, 3 bases at V and 2 bases at J, with 11 bases in the middle. The CDR3 is CASSFVSGPYEQYF. The CDR3 nucleotides are TGTGCCAGCAGTTTTGTTAGCGGACCCTACGAGCAGTACTTC.

This chain uses TRBV20-1 with TRBJ2-2; TRBD2 matches 9 bases. V shed 5 bases and J 4 bases; nucleotides not matched to a gene: 8. The CDR3 has 15 amino acids. Germline V lookup: CDR1 DFQATT, CDR2 SNEGSKA (reference sequence). The CDR3 nucleotides are TGCAGTGCTCGGGGGACTAGCAGTTTCACCGGGGAGCTGTTTTTT. This translates into CSARGTSSFTGELFF.

The chain joins TRBV28 to TRBJ1-2; no definite D call. V was clipped by 5 bases and J by 1 base, with 2 bases between them. The length of the CDR3 is 11 residues. Germline V CDR1 and CDR2: MDHEN, SYDVKM. Here the CDR3 DNA reads TGTGCCAGCAGTGTTAACTATGGCTACACCTTC. Protein: CASSVNYGYTF.

The chain combines TRBV12-3 or TRBV12-4 with TRBJ2-5; D gene unclear. The CDR3 sequence is 13 residues long. Trimming took off 3 bases at V and 2 bases at J, with 7 bases between the two ends. The CDR3 region has the DNA TGTGCCAGCAGTTTCCAGTTACAAGAGACCCAGTACTTC. Residues: CASSFQLQETQYF.

The chain carries TRBV7-9 and TRBJ1-5, with D possibly being TRBD1 (6 bases). CDR1 and CDR2 from the germline V gene are SEHNR and FQNEAQ (reference sequence). The CDR3 length is 14 residues. The ends were cut back, 3 bases at V and 7 bases at J, with 13 bases in the middle. The CDR3 loop reads CASSFSGVGQPQHF. CDR3 nucleotide sequence: TGTGCCAGCAGCTTTTCAGGGGTCGGGCAGCCCCAGCATTTT.

The J gene is TRBJ1-2, the V gene TRBV6-5; 12 bases line up with TRBD1. The CDR3 is 19 residues long. Losses at the gene ends were 0 bases for V and 0 bases for J; bases not matched to a gene: 8. CDR1 and CDR2 (germline): MNHEY, SVGAGI. CDR3 nucleotide sequence: TGTGCCAGCAGTTACTCGACCCTCCGGGACAGGGGGCCTAACTATGGCTACACCTTC. Its translation is CASSYSTLRDRGPNYGYTF.

The chain employs TRBV4-1 and TRBJ1-5; TRBD1 might be the D (5 bases). The CDR3 length is 14 residues. V shed 0 bases and J shed 4 bases, with 7 bases lying between them. Germline V gene data show CDR1 as MGHRA and CDR2 as YSYEKL. The CDR3 reads CASSQEGPNQPQHF. The CDR3 DNA reads TGCGCCAGCAGCCAAGAGGGACCGAATCAGCCCCAGCATTTT.

In its sample, this clonotype was seen once. At one end, the junction sequence differs from germline, possibly due to a read error. This sequence joins TRBV20-1 and TRBJ2-1; TRBD2 agrees at 8 bases. Looked up from germline, CDR1 is DFQATT and CDR2 is SNEGSKA (reference sequence). The CDR3 runs 16 residues. For the CDR3, the DNA is TGCAGTGCCCCCCCCCCCATCGGGAGGGCCGCGGGTGAGCAGTCCTTC. Its translation is CSAPPPIGRAAGEQSF.